The sequence of this T cell receptor beta chain was determined in a study of control samples from healthy donors and cancer patients. V lost 0 bases and J 4 bases, leaving 8 bases between the germline ends. The germline V gene encodes CDR1 SGDLS and CDR2 YYNGEE. The CDR3 runs 14 residues. The data were produced by immunoSEQ multiplex PCR, yet TCRdb's version contains in-frame clones alone and is incomplete. The table includes 90,000 to 100,000 clones, 75% to 85% detected once. The specimen was blood. The source of this sequence is a woman aged 25 to 39 in good health. This chain connects TRBV9 to TRBJ2-1, with D hard to call. CDR3 sequence (DNA): TGTGCCAGCAGCGTAGTTGGGCAGTACAATGAGCAGTTCTTC. The encoded protein is CASSVVGQYNEQFF.